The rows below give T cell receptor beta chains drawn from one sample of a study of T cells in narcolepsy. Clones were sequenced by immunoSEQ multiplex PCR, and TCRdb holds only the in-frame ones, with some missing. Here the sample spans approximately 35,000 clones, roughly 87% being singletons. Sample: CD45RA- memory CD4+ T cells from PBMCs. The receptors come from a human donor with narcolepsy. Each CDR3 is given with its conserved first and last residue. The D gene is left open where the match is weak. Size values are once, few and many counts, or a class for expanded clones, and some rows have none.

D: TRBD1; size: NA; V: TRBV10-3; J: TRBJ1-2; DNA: TGTGCCATCAGTGAGGGCTGGACAGGGGGCGGCGGCGGTGGCTACACCTTC; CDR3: CAISEGWTGGGGGGYTF
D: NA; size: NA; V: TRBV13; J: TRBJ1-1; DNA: TGTGCCAGCCAGATTAGGGGCCACCGTGAAGCTTTCTTT; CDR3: CASQIRGHREAFF
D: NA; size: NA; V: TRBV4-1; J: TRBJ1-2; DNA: TGCGCCAGCAGCTCGTTATTCCAGAACCGAAAGACCTATGGCTACACCTTC; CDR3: CASSSLFQNRKTYGYTF
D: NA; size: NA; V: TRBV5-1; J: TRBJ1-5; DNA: TGCGCCAGCAGCTTGGCCCGGAACAATCAGCCCCAGCATTTT; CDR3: CASSLARNNQPQHF
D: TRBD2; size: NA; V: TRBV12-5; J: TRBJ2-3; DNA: TGTGCTAGTGGACGTGGACTAGCGGGGGGCACAGATACGCAGTATTTT; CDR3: CASGRGLAGGTDTQYF
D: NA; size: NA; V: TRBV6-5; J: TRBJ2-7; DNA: TGTGCCAGCAGTTACGAGAGACAGGTATCCTACGAGCAGTACTTC; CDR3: CASSYERQVSYEQYF
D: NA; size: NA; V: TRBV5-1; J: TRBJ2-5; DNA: TGCGCCAGCAGCGGAGGGGCGGGAGAGACCCAGTACTTC; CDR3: CASSGGAGETQYF
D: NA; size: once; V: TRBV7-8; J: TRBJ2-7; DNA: TGTGCCAGCACCGTCAATCCAGCGAACGAGCAGTACTTC; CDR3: CASTVNPANEQYF
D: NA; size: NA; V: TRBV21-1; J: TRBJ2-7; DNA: TGTGCCAGCAGCAAGGAGTACAGACTCACGGTACCCACCACCTACGAGCAGTACTTC; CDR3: CASSKEYRLTVPTTYEQYF
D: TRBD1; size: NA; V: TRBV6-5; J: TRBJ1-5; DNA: TGTGCCAGCAGTTACCCGGGACAGAGCAATCAGCCCCAGCATTTT; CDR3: CASSYPGQSNQPQHF
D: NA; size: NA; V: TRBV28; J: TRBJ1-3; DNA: TGTGCCAGCAGTTTATCTGACACCATATATTTT; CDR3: CASSLSDTIYF
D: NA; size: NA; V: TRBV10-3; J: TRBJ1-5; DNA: TGTGCCATCAGTGCTAGCAATCAGCCCCAGCATTTT; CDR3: CAISASNQPQHF
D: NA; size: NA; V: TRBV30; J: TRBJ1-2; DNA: TGTGCCTGGAATAAAGATCTTAACTATGGCTACACCTTC; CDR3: CAWNKDLNYGYTF
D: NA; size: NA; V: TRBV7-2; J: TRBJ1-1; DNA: TGTGCCAGCAGCTTAGTCGGGGGGGCGAGCACTGAAGCTTTCTTT; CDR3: CASSLVGGASTEAFF